One sample yielded the 12 T cell receptor beta chains listed below, sequenced in a study of T cell responses to AZD1222 COVID-19 vaccine. The protocol was immunoSEQ multiplex PCR, while the TCRdb copy is restricted to in-frame clones and leaves out a portion. The sample has 140,000 to 150,000 clones, roughly 87% seen once. This sample comprised peripheral blood, obtained 28 days after the second AZD1222 dose. All receptors derive from an adult who received the AZD1222 COVID-19 vaccine.

The DNA for the CDR3 is TGCGCCAGCAGCTTGGCCGGGGGGACTAACTATGGCTACACCTTC. It codes for CASSLAGGTNYGYTF. The rearrangement joins TRBV5-1 to TRBJ1-2, with TRBD1 as a possible D gene (5 bases). Germline-derived CDR1 and CDR2 are SGHRS and YFSETQ. The V end was cut by 0 bases, the J end by 0 bases, with 9 bases between. CDR3 length: 15 amino acids.

This chain joins TRBV30 and TRBJ2-7, with 10 nucleotides matching TRBD2. Per the germline V gene, CDR1 is GTSNPN and CDR2 is SVGIG (reference sequence). The CDR3 has 16 residues. V lost 0 bases and J lost 0; bases outside the gene matches: 5. The CDR3 sequence is CAWSVGLAINSYEQYF. Written as DNA, the CDR3 is TGTGCCTGGAGTGTGGGACTAGCGATTAACTCCTACGAGCAGTACTTC.

The V call is TRBV19, the J call TRBJ2-1; tentative D call: TRBD2 (5 bases). Per the germline V gene, CDR1 is LNHDA and CDR2 is SQIVND (reference sequence). Between the trimmed V and J ends, which lost 4 bases and 9 bases, there was a span of 13 bases. CDR3 length: 13 amino acids. The DNA for the CDR3 is TGTGCCAGTAGTAAGGGCCGGACTCTTGAGCAGTTCTTC. This gives the protein CASSKGRTLEQFF. The full variable domain, rest sourced from reference TRBV19 and TRBJ2-1, is DGGITQSPKYLFRKEGQNVTLSCEQNLNHDAMYWYRQDPGQGLRLIYYSQIVNDFQKGDIAEGYSVSREKKESFPLTVTSAQKNPTAFYLCASSKGRTLEQFFGPGTRLTVL.

V and J are TRBV11-3 and TRBJ2-5, with 8 bases identical to TRBD1. The germline CDR1 and CDR2 sequences are SGHNT and YENEEA. Trimming at V came to 1 base and at J to 9 bases, leaving 7 bases not matched to a gene. The CDR3 sequence is 14 residues long. CDR3 DNA sequence: TGTGCCAGCAGCTTAGGGTCGACAGGGGAGGCCCAGTACTTC. It encodes CASSLGSTGEAQYF.

V and J are TRBV4-3 and TRBJ2-4; D is perhaps TRBD1 (6 bases). V lost 1 base and J lost 0, with 16 bases in between. Germline V gives CDR1 LGHNA, CDR2 YSLEER. This CDR3 has 18 residues. CDR3 residues: CASSQGSGTSLAKNIQYF. CDR3 nucleotide sequence: TGCGCCAGCAGCCAAGGGTCCGGGACATCCCTAGCCAAAAACATTCAGTACTTC.

The CDR3 is CAWSVRPSGTTDTQYF. As DNA, the CDR3 is TGTGCCTGGAGTGTACGGCCTAGCGGGACCACAGATACGCAGTATTTT. The chain uses TRBV30 and TRBJ2-3, with 9 bases fitting TRBD2. The length of the CDR3 is 16 residues. CDR1 GTSNPN and CDR2 SVGIG come from the germline V gene (reference sequence). The V gene end was trimmed by 0 bases and the J gene end by 2 bases; junction bases not matched to a gene: 6.

The J gene is TRBJ2-1, the V gene TRBV30, with D possibly matching TRBD2 (7 bases). The CDR3 spans 14 residues. Per germline, CDR1 GTSNPN and CDR2 SVGIG (reference sequence). V was pared by 4 bases and J by 3 bases, with 13 bases between. CDR3 nucleotides: TGTGCCTGGACCAGCGGGACAATCTACAATGAGCAGTTCTTC. Protein sequence: CAWTSGTIYNEQFF.

The V and J genes are TRBV6-6 and TRBJ2-4; tentatively, D is TRBD2 (7 bases). The V and J ends lost 4 bases and 10 bases respectively, with 20 bases between them. This CDR3 is 15 amino acids long. Germline V lookup: CDR1 MNHNY, CDR2 SVGAGI (reference sequence). For the CDR3, the DNA is TGTGCCAGCAGTTCCCGACAGGCCACGGGGGGTATTCAGTACTTC. Its protein product is CASSSRQATGGIQYF.

This chain joins TRBV7-9 and TRBJ1-5; maybe TRBD1 (6 bases). This CDR3 region has 15 residues. V was clipped by 4 bases and J by 1 base, with 11 bases between them. In germline, CDR1 is SEHNR, CDR2 FQNEAQ (reference sequence). The CDR3 is CASSSQGQSNQPQHF. CDR3 coding DNA: TGTGCCAGCAGCTCCCAGGGGCAAAGCAATCAGCCCCAGCATTTT.

The chain has TRBV6-5 and TRBJ2-1; 7 bases fit TRBD2. The CDR3 consists of 14 residues. Unmatched junction bases numbered 11, after V lost 6 bases and J lost 9 bases. Germline CDR1 and CDR2: MNHEY and SVGAGI. CDR3 loop: CASRVSSGHGEQFF. CDR3 in DNA: TGTGCCAGCAGGGTGTCTAGCGGTCACGGTGAGCAGTTCTTC.

V and J are TRBV6-5 and TRBJ1-3; 8 bases agree with TRBD1. With 6 bases clipped from V and 0 bases from J, the junction kept 4 bases outside the gene matches. The CDR3 is made up of 15 amino acids. The germline V gene encodes CDR1 MNHEY and CDR2 SVGAGI. The CDR3 reads CASRAGGASGNTIYF. The CDR3, as DNA: TGTGCCAGCAGGGCAGGGGGCGCCTCTGGAAACACCATATATTTT.

The CDR3 bases are TGTGCCAGCAGCTTAGGTGATGCGATCGGTGGCTACACCTTC. Protein product: CASSLGDAIGGYTF. The chain carries TRBV7-9 and TRBJ1-2; D uncertain. Germline V CDR1 and CDR2: SEHNR, FQNEAQ (reference sequence). The CDR3 runs 14 residues. Trimming removed 1 base at V and 7 bases at J, with 13 bases between.